This TCR beta chain was identified in a study of blood T cell repertoires in COVID-19. Study-wide context: There were acute and convalescent COVID-19 samples, and they came from the United States, Italy and Spain. T cells, B-cell-depleted T cells, or PBMCs supplied cDNA or gDNA.

There are 13 residues in the CDR3. Unmatched junction bases numbered 5, after V lost 8 bases and J lost 7 bases. Germline V lookup: CDR1 MNHEY, CDR2 SMNVEV (reference sequence). As handled by the study authors: Reference gene primer amplification yielded estimated nucleated cell counts. Using immunoSEQ multiplex PCR, the repertoire was profiled, and TCRdb retains in-frame clones only, with some absent. Clonal size and the V and J genes are those of that table, whereas D and trimming came from the DNA. The data hold about 69,000 clones, with around 85% observed a single time. V gene TRBV27 combines with J gene TRBJ2-1; TRBD1 matches 10 bases. This clonotype originated in a man aged 35-49 years with COVID-19, enrolled during active disease. Sequencing was carried out using peripheral blood. The CDR3 DNA reads as TGTGCCAGCCGGGACAGGGGAACAAATGAGCAGTTCTTC. It specifies CASRDRGTNEQFF.